The rows below give T cell receptor beta chains drawn from one sample of a study of T-cell memory formation after mild COVID-19. Via MiXCR, TCRdb re-called the 5' RACE reads, giving one row per CDR3 protein. The data hold some 150,000 distinct CDR3 sequences, with more than 13% observed a single time. Sequencing was carried out using PBMCs or a T cell subset sorted from them (not recorded which). The receptor set was obtained from an adult woman who had mild COVID-19 (a few samples of this study predate the infection). Cell type and time point are not known. The CDR3 runs from the conserved cysteine through the conserved F or W. The order of the fields is J gene, V gene, CDR3 length, clone size, D gene, CDR3 DNA, CDR3 protein. A D gene is named only where the DNA matches it firmly. Rows give clone size only sometimes, using once, few, many, or a class for an expanded clone.

>TRBJ2-1|TRBV5-1|15|many|NA
TGCGCCAGCAGCTTGGCCAGGGGGGTTTACAATGAGCAGTTCTTC
CASSLARGVYNEQFF
>TRBJ2-3|TRBV6-5|15|few|NA
TGTGCCAGCAGTTTCACAGGTCGAAGCACAGATACGCAGTATTTT
CASSFTGRSTDTQYF
>TRBJ1-2|TRBV30|11|NA|NA
TGTGCCTGGGACGGTAACTATGGCTACACCTTC
CAWDGNYGYTF
>TRBJ2-5|TRBV6-5|16|many|TRBD1
TGTGCCAGCAGTGTCTCCGGGACAGGGACCCAAGAGACCCAGTACTTC
CASSVSGTGTQETQYF
>TRBJ2-7|TRBV7-9|14|many|NA
TGTGCCAGCAGCTACCGGGCCAGCTCCTACGAGCAGTACTTC
CASSYRASSYEQYF
>TRBJ1-2|TRBV7-9|17|many|TRBD1
TGTGCCAGCAGCTCATCCGGCGAGACAGGGGGAACGAATGGCTACACCTTC
CASSSSGETGGTNGYTF
>TRBJ1-4|TRBV4-3|15|few|NA
TGCGCCAGCAGCCGATCGACGGGTGCTGATGAAAAACTGTTTTTT
CASSRSTGADEKLFF
>TRBJ1-4|TRBV7-9|14|many|NA
TGTGCCAGCACCGACACAGGGTTAGGAGAAAAACTGTTTTTT
CASTDTGLGEKLFF
>TRBJ1-2|TRBV10-3|13|NA|NA
TGTGCCATCAGTGACAGGGAGGGGGATGGCTACACCTTC
CAISDREGDGYTF
>TRBJ2-7|TRBV4-2|15|few|NA
TGTGCCAGCAGCCAGATGATTGGTCTCCTAGACGAGCAGTACTTC
CASSQMIGLLDEQYF
>TRBJ2-3|TRBV11-2|14|NA|TRBD1
TGTGCCAGCAGCCCCCGGACAGGGTGGGCTACGCAGTATTTT
CASSPRTGWATQYF
>TRBJ2-3|TRBV29-1|15|many|NA
TGCAGCGTCGAGGCCACCAGGGGTAGGGAAGATACGCAGTATTTT
CSVEATRGREDTQYF
>TRBJ2-1|TRBV24-1|19|few|TRBD2
TGTGCCACCAGTGCTCGACGAGCGGCTAGCGGGGAGAAATACAATGAGCAGTTCTTC
CATSARRAASGEKYNEQFF
>TRBJ2-3|TRBV12-3/TRBV12-4|13|few|NA
TGTGCCAGCAGTTTCCCAAACAGGGATACGCAGTATTTT
CASSFPNRDTQYF
>TRBJ1-5|TRBV27|17|NA|TRBD1
TGTGCCAGCAGCCCTGGACAGGGGGCCGGCTTCAATCAGCCCCAGCATTTT
CASSPGQGAGFNQPQHF
>TRBJ2-7|TRBV5-1|15|few|TRBD2
TGCGCCAGCAGCTTAGAACTAGCGGCTTCCTACGAGCAGTACTTC
CASSLELAASYEQYF
>TRBJ2-7|TRBV21-1|9|NA|NA
TGTGCCAGGTGGTTCCTTGGGTACTTC
CARWFLGYF
>TRBJ1-1|TRBV4-1|16|NA|NA
TGCGCCAGCAGCCAAGGTGGGTCAGCCCCGAACACTGAAGCTTTCTTT
CASSQGGSAPNTEAFF
>TRBJ1-5|TRBV20-1|15|few|NA
TGCAGTGCTAGGCCCATACTTAATAGCAATCAGCCCCAGCATTTT
CSARPILNSNQPQHF
>TRBJ2-7|TRBV30|14|NA|NA
TGTGCCTGGAGTGTGAAGACTGCCTCCTACGAGCAGTACTTC
CAWSVKTASYEQYF
>TRBJ2-5|TRBV20-1|12|many|NA
TGCAGTGCACAAGACAGGAGGGAGACCCAGTACTTC
CSAQDRRETQYF
>TRBJ2-2|TRBV25-1|16|few|NA
TGTGCCAGCAGTGAAATCAAGGGGCAGGGGACCGGGGAGCTGTTTTTT
CASSEIKGQGTGELFF
>TRBJ2-1|TRBV5-1|14|NA|TRBD2
TGCGCCAGCAGCTGGGGGGGGGAGTACAATGAGCAGTTCTTC
CASSWGGEYNEQFF
>TRBJ2-1|TRBV6-2/TRBV6-3|13|NA|NA
TGTGCCAGCAGTTATGCGGAGGACAATGAGCAGTTCTTC
CASSYAEDNEQFF
>TRBJ1-1|TRBV7-8|13|NA|TRBD1
TGTGCCAGCAGCTCGACAGGGGGGCTCGGAGCTTTCTTT
CASSSTGGLGAFF
>TRBJ1-2|TRBV4-3|16|few|NA
TGCGCCAGCAGCCAGGGCCGGGACCGATTTGGCTATGGCTACACCTTC
CASSQGRDRFGYGYTF
>TRBJ1-2|TRBV20-1|17|few|TRBD1
TGCAGTGCTAGAGATACGGGTCGGGACAGGGTATTCTATGGCTACACCTTC
CSARDTGRDRVFYGYTF
>TRBJ2-7|TRBV7-9|16|NA|TRBD1
TGTGCCAGCAGCTTAACCGAGGGACAGGGGATACGCGAGCAGTACTTC
CASSLTEGQGIREQYF
>TRBJ2-1|TRBV24-1|13|few|NA
TGTGCCACCAGTGATTTGTGGGAGCATGAGCAGTTCTTC
CATSDLWEHEQFF
>TRBJ2-5|TRBV21-1|16|NA|NA
TGTGCCAGCCCCAAGGTTGGACAGCAAAGACAAGAGACCCAGTACTTC
CASPKVGQQRQETQYF
>TRBJ1-1|TRBV11-2|11|many|NA
TGTGCCAGCAGCTTAGGGGCTGAAGCTTTCTTT
CASSLGAEAFF
>TRBJ2-7|TRBV12-3/TRBV12-4|14|few|NA
TGTGCCAGCAGTTTGACACCTGATTCCTACGAGCAGTACTTC
CASSLTPDSYEQYF
>TRBJ1-2|TRBV4-1|12|NA|NA
TGCGCCAGCAGCCAAGGAACGGGGGCATGGACCTTC
CASSQGTGAWTF
>TRBJ2-7|TRBV12-3/TRBV12-4|13|few|NA
TGTGCCAGCAGTTTCGCAAACTCCTACGAGCAGTACTTC
CASSFANSYEQYF
>TRBJ2-1|TRBV9|13|NA|NA
TGTGCCAGCAGCCCCCTGGAGGGACGTGAGCAGTTCTTC
CASSPLEGREQFF
>TRBJ1-2|TRBV4-2|17|NA|NA
TGTGCCAGCAGCCATAACGGCGATCGAACCTTTAACTATGGCTACACCTTC
CASSHNGDRTFNYGYTF
>TRBJ2-3|TRBV9|15|few|NA
TGTGCCAGCAGCGCCCGGGGCAGACTTCCAGATACGCAGTATTTT
CASSARGRLPDTQYF
>TRBJ1-1|TRBV15|13|NA|NA
TGTGCCACCAGCAGGTCCATGAACACTGAAGCTTTCTTT
CATSRSMNTEAFF
>TRBJ2-3|TRBV12-5|15|few|TRBD2
TGTGCTAGTGGTTCAGTCGTACTAGCGGGAGATACGCAGTATTTT
CASGSVVLAGDTQYF
>TRBJ2-1|TRBV7-3|20|NA|TRBD2
TGTGCCAGCAAGCCATTCCCCGGGACTAGCGGGAGGACCACGGGCAATGAGCAGTTCTTC
CASKPFPGTSGRTTGNEQFF
>TRBJ2-3|TRBV19|12|many|NA
TGTGCCAGTAGTGTTCCGGGGGATACGCAGTATTTT
CASSVPGDTQYF
>TRBJ2-5|TRBV27|15|many|TRBD2
TGTGCCAGCGGGCCGGTAGCGGGGCCACAAGAGACCCAGTACTTC
CASGPVAGPQETQYF
>TRBJ2-7|TRBV28|14|NA|NA
TGTGCCACCCGGGGCGCCACCCCCAGCTACGAGCAGTACTTC
CATRGATPSYEQYF
>TRBJ1-1|TRBV10-3|14|NA|NA
TGTGCCATCAGGGGGCCGGGCCGGAACACTGAAGCTTTCTTT
CAIRGPGRNTEAFF
>TRBJ2-1|TRBV7-3|21|NA|TRBD2
TGTGCCAGCAGCTTAACGGGGGGACACACAACGACTAGCGGGAAAGAGAATGAGCAGTTCTTC
CASSLTGGHTTTSGKENEQFF
>TRBJ2-3|TRBV5-5|18|many|NA
TGTGCCAGCAGCTTGGAGTTGATGGGGTCGCGGTTCACAGATACGCAGTATTTT
CASSLELMGSRFTDTQYF
>TRBJ2-2|TRBV29-1|13|NA|TRBD1
TGCAGCGTTGTGGGACAGGGATCCGGGGAGCTGTTTTTT
CSVVGQGSGELFF
>TRBJ2-7|TRBV24-1|16|NA|TRBD1
TGTGCCACCAGTGCAAATCCCGGGACAGGCTTCTACGAGCAGTACTTC
CATSANPGTGFYEQYF
>TRBJ2-3|TRBV19|13|NA|NA
TGTGCCAGTAGTATAGGGGGTACAGATACGCAGTATTTT
CASSIGGTDTQYF
>TRBJ1-1|TRBV5-1|16|NA|NA
TGCGCCAGCAGCTTGGAGCCCCGTGAAAGCCTAATTGAAGCTTTCTTT
CASSLEPRESLIEAFF
>TRBJ2-5|TRBV5-6|16|NA|TRBD1
TGTGCCAGCAGCTTGAGGAGCGGGACAGGGGAAGAGACCCAGTACTTC
CASSLRSGTGEETQYF
>TRBJ2-2|TRBV4-3|17|NA|TRBD1
TGCGCCAGCAGCCAACTAAGACAGGGCGATAACACCGGGGAGCTGTTTTTT
CASSQLRQGDNTGELFF
>TRBJ1-1|TRBV4-3|15|NA|TRBD1
TGCGCCAGCAGCCAAGGGACAGGGGAGGTAACTGAAGCTTTCTTT
CASSQGTGEVTEAFF
>TRBJ2-7|TRBV27|13|NA|NA
TGTGCCAGCAGTTGGGACCATACCTACGAGCAGTACTTC
CASSWDHTYEQYF
>TRBJ2-5|TRBV7-2|15|once|NA
TGTGCCAGCAGCTACCCCCGGTGGGCAGGAGAGACCCAGTACTTC
CASSYPRWAGETQYF
>TRBJ2-7|TRBV20-1|14|NA|NA
TGCAGTGCCAACCCCCGTCCTGGGGGCTACGAGCAGTACTTC
CSANPRPGGYEQYF
>TRBJ1-4|TRBV7-9|16|few|TRBD1
TGTGCCAGCAGCTTCGTCAGGGGGTATGGTAATGAAAAACTGTTTTTT
CASSFVRGYGNEKLFF